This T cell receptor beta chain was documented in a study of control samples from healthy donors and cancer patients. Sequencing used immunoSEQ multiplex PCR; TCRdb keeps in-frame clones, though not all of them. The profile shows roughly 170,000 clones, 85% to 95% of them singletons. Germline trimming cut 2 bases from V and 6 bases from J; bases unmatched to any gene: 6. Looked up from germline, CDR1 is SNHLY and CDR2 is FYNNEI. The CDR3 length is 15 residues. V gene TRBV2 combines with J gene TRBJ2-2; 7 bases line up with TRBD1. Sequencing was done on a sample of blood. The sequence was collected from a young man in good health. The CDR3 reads CASSERTGVPGELFF. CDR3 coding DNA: TGTGCCAGCAGTGAAAGGACAGGCGTACCCGGGGAGCTGTTTTTT.